This T cell receptor beta chain was captured in a study of control samples from healthy donors and cancer patients. Germline V gene lookup returns CDR1 MDHEN and CDR2 SYDVKM. The CDR3 extends over 18 amino acids. V lost 5 bases and J lost 2; bases outside the gene matches: 18. Libraries were prepared by immunoSEQ multiplex PCR; TCRdb keeps only in-frame clonotypes and omits some of them. The repertoire consists of 350,000 to 450,000 clones, with 75% to 95% occurring once and the leading ten covering 5% to 7%. This receptor was obtained from a man in his forties or fifties with head and neck cancer. The sample comprised PBMCs. This sequence joins TRBV28 and TRBJ2-7; TRBD1 matches 7 bases. The CDR3 sequence: CASSPSRTGTAVTYEQYF. The CDR3, as DNA: TGTGCCAGCAGTCCATCGAGAACAGGGACAGCGGTAACCTACGAGCAGTACTTC. The full variable domain, with the rest looked up from reference TRBV28 and TRBJ2-7, is DVKVTQSSRYLVKRTGEKVFLECVQDMDHENMFWYRQDPGLGLRLIYFSYDVKMKEKGDIPEGYSVSREKKERFSLILESASTNQTSMYLCASSPSRTGTAVTYEQYFGPGTRLTVT.